These T cell receptor beta chains were read from a single sample in a study of CD8 T cells in ankylosing spondylitis. TCRdb re-called the 5' RACE reads with MiXCR, one entry per CDR3 protein. Of a few hundred thousand distinct CDR3 sequences listed, under 25% are singletons. Material: blood, either unsorted or a sorted T cell fraction (not recorded which). The receptors originated from a male donor with ankylosing spondylitis. Each CDR3 is given with its conserved first and last residue. Clone size is given for some rows only: seen once, a few or many times, or a class if the clone is expanded.

TRBV25-1	.	TRBJ2-1	CASSGTVISYNEQFF
TRBV29-1	.	TRBJ1-6	CSGAGRQARTYNSPLHF
TRBV25-1	.	TRBJ1-5	CASRGTLGQPQHF
TRBV27	.	TRBJ2-1	CASSLRLAGSGEQFF
TRBV6-1	.	TRBJ1-5	CASSPMDRISNQPQHF
TRBV29-1	.	TRBJ1-1	CSVRRDRMGEAFF
TRBV6-1	.	TRBJ2-7	CASSATGLRDSSYEQYF
TRBV15	.	TRBJ2-3	CATSRAASGSSRDTQYF
TRBV29-1	few	TRBJ2-5	CSVETGQETQYF
TRBV25-1	.	TRBJ2-1	CASSEYNRGDNEQFF
TRBV12-3/TRBV12-4	few	TRBJ2-2	CASTSPTRTGELFF
TRBV27	few	TRBJ2-1	CASSLAGTSGGKIEQFF
TRBV7-3	.	TRBJ2-3	CASSSYLGADTQYF
TRBV20-1	many	TRBJ1-2	CSARGGLSANYGYTF
TRBV7-3	.	TRBJ2-5	CASSSGEGPQETQYF
TRBV7-3	few	TRBJ2-1	CASSPELRSSYNEQFF
TRBV6-6	.	TRBJ2-3	CASSSYPATQYF
TRBV12-3/TRBV12-4	few	TRBJ1-2	CASSWPSTSNYGYTF
TRBV18	.	TRBJ2-7	CASSPMDRELRGQYF
TRBV19	.	TRBJ1-6	CASSTGARGNSPLHF
TRBV7-9	.	TRBJ2-1	CASSTGLYNEQFF
TRBV5-1	.	TRBJ2-5	CASSHRTSTYQETQYF
TRBV5-6	.	TRBJ2-5	CASSLVVLAGGPATQYF
TRBV24-1	few	TRBJ2-1	CATGASGSNEQFF
TRBV7-2	few	TRBJ2-5	CASSLARQGVETQYF
TRBV20-1	.	TRBJ2-5	CSARSTGRWGTQYF
TRBV15	few	TRBJ1-5	CATSRDLGAINQPQHF
TRBV5-1	few	TRBJ1-2	CASSPPLQRVGGYTF
TRBV20-1	few	TRBJ2-3	CSASGRTDTQYF
TRBV4-3	.	TRBJ2-7	CASSQENQGGYEQYF
TRBV9	few	TRBJ2-6	CASSVGSGANVLTF
TRBV3-1	.	TRBJ1-5	CASSPWDGDSPQHF
TRBV27	.	TRBJ1-1	CASSYRVKTEAFF
TRBV18	.	TRBJ1-1	CASSLTQEDTEAFF
TRBV6-2/TRBV6-3	.	TRBJ2-5	CASNKPLRTSVGQTQYF
TRBV9	few	TRBJ2-5	CASSPTLVVGTQYF
TRBV9	many	TRBJ2-1	CASSVRDEQFF
TRBV29-1	many	TRBJ2-7	CSVVVDKDPYEQYF
TRBV2	many	TRBJ2-1	CASRPGLSYNEQFF
TRBV12-3/TRBV12-4	few	TRBJ2-2	CASSPFGVGTLAGISGELFF
TRBV7-3	few	TRBJ2-1	CASSLGPSGSYNEQFF
TRBV6-1	.	TRBJ2-7	CASRPRTGSYEQYF
TRBV7-2	.	TRBJ2-3	CASSSRHTDTQYF
TRBV5-1	.	TRBJ2-1	CASVPTSGKTEQFF
TRBV20-1	.	TRBJ1-2	CSATDRGHGYTF
TRBV28	few	TRBJ1-5	CASSFPPGGGNQPQHF
TRBV20-1	few	TRBJ2-5	CSASDNRGQETQYF